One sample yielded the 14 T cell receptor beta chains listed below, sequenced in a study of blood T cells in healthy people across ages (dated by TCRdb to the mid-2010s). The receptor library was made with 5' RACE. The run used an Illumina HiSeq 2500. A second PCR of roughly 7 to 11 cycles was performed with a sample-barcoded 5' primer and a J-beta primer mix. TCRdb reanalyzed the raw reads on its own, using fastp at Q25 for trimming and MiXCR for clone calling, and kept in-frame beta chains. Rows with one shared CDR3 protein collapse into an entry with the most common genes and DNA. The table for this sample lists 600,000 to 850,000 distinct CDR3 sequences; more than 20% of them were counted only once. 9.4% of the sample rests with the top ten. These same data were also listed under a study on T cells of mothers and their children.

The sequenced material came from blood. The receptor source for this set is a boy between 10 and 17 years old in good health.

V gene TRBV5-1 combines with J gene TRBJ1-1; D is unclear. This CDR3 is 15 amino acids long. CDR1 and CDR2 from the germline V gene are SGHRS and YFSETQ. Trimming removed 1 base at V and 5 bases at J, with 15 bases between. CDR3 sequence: CASSLFWATETEAFF. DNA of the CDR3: TGCGCCAGCAGCTTGTTTTGGGCAACTGAGACTGAAGCTTTCTTT.

CDR3 loop: CASSFGGLAEQETQYF. The CDR3 nucleotides read TGTGCCAGCAGCTTCGGGGGACTAGCGGAACAAGAGACCCAGTACTTC. The genes are TRBV5-6 and TRBJ2-5; TRBD2 matches 11 bases. The trim removed 2 bases at V and 2 bases at J, leaving 5 bases unmatched. CDR1 is SGHDT and CDR2 is YYEEEE in the germline V gene. The CDR3 sequence is 16 residues long.

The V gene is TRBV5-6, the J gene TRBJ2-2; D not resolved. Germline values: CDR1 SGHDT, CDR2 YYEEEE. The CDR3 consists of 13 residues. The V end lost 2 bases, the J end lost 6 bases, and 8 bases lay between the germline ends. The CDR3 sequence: CASSLEAPGELFF. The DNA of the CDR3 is TGTGCCAGCAGCTTAGAGGCGCCCGGGGAGCTGTTTTTT.

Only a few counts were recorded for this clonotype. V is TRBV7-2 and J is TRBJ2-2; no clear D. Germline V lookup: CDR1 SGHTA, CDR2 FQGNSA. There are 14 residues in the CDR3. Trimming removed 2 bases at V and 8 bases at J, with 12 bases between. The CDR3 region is CASSLSGGVGELFF. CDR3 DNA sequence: TGTGCCAGCAGCTTATCAGGTGGCGTGGGGGAGCTGTTTTTT.

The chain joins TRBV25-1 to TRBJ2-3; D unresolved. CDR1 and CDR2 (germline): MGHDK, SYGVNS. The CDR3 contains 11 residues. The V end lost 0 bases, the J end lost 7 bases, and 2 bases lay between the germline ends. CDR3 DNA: TGTGCCAGCAGTGAATATAATACGCAGTATTTT. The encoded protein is CASSEYNTQYF.

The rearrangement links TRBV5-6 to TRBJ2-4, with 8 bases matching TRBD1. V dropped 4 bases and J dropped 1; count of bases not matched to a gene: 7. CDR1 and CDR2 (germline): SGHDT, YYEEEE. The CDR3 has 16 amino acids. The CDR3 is CASSRSDRAAKNIQYF. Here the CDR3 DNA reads TGTGCCAGCAGCAGATCGGACAGGGCTGCCAAAAACATTCAGTACTTC.

CDR3 region: CSVEQGRGEPQHF. For the CDR3, the DNA is TGCAGCGTTGAACAGGGAAGAGGGGAGCCCCAGCATTTT. The chain couples TRBV29-1 to TRBJ1-5; perhaps TRBD1 as D (5 bases). V was pared by 2 bases and J by 8 bases, with 13 bases between. The CDR3 runs to 13 residues. CDR1 SQVTM and CDR2 ANQGSEA come from the germline V gene.

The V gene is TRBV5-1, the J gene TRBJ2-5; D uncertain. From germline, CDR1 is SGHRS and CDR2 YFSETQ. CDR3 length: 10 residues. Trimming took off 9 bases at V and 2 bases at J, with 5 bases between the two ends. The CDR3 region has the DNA TGCGCCACCCCACAAGAGACCCAGTACTTC. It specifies CATPQETQYF.

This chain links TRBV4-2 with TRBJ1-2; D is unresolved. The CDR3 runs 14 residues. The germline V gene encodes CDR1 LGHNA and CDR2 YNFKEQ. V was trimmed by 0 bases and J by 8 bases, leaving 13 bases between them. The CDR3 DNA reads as TGTGCCAGCAGCCAAGATGGGAGGGAACGCGGCTACACCTTC. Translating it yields CASSQDGRERGYTF.

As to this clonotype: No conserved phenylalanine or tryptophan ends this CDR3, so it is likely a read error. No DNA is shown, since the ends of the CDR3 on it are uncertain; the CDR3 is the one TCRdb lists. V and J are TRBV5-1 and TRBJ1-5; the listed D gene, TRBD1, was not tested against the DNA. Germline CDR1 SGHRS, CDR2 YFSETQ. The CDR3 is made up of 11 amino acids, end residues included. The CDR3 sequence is CANPQANTGPG.

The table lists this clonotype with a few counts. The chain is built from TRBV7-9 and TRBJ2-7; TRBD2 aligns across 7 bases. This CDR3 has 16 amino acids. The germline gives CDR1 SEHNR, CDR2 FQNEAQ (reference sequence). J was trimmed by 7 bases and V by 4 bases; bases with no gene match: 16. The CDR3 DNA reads TGTGCCAGCAGCTATACACTGGGAGGGAGGTCGGAAGAGCAGTACTTC. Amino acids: CASSYTLGGRSEEQYF.

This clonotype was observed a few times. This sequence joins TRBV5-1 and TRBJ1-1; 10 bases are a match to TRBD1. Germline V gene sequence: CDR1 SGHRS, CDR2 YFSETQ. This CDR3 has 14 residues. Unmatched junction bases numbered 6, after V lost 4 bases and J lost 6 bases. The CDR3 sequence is CASSGTGALAEAFF. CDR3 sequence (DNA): TGCGCCAGCAGCGGGACAGGGGCCCTAGCTGAAGCTTTCTTT.

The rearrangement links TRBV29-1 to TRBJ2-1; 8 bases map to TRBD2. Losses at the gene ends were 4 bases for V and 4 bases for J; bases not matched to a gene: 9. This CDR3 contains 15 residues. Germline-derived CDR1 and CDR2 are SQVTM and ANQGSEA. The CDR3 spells CSVAPPGGVYNEQFF. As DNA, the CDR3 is TGCAGCGTTGCCCCTCCCGGGGGGGTTTACAATGAGCAGTTCTTC.

The CDR3, as DNA: TGCGCCAGCAGCCAAGATAACGGACTTTCTGGGGCCAACGTCCTGACTTTC. This encodes CASSQDNGLSGANVLTF. The genes are TRBV4-3 and TRBJ2-6; tentatively, D is TRBD2 (5 bases). The V and J ends lost 0 bases and 1 base respectively, with 10 bases between them. CDR1 and CDR2 from the germline V gene are LGHNA and YSLEER. The CDR3 runs 17 residues.